This T cell receptor (beta chain) was sequenced during a study of blood T cells in healthy people across ages. As concerns this clonotype: Its antigen is unknown.

The authors ran a second PCR of about 6 to 11 cycles using a sample-barcoded 5' primer and a J-beta primer mix. One entry per CDR3 protein results from TCRdb running MiXCR on the 5' RACE reads. The sample carries more than 1.4 million distinct CDR3 sequences, roughly 40% recorded once. At least 6 million PBMCs were isolated per sample. Study-wide points: Older age went with lower TCR beta diversity per million T cells, in a roughly linear way. With unsorted PBMCs, a conclusive comparison of naive versus antigen-experienced cells was not possible. More naive CD4+ cells and higher diversity marked long-lived donors relative to aged donors.

V was cut by 6 bases and J by 0 bases, with 16 bases left in between. This CDR3 spans 16 amino acids. The chain links TRBV12-3 or TRBV12-4 to TRBJ2-3; perhaps TRBD2 as D (6 bases). Input material: blood. The TCR originated in a woman between 18 and 29 years old in good health. The CDR3 coding sequence is TGTGCCAGCAGCAGTCCCCTCGGGGGAAGCACAGATACGCAGTATTTT. Protein product: CASSSPLGGSTDTQYF.